The 17 T cell receptor beta chains below come from one sample, sequenced in a study of blood T cell repertoires in COVID-19. Only in-frame clones appear in the TCRdb table, and some are missing; sequencing was by immunoSEQ multiplex PCR. Among tens of thousands of clones listed, 90% were seen once. Sequencing was performed on peripheral blood. These receptors originate from a woman aged 60 to 75 with active COVID-19.

The rearrangement links TRBV3-1 (or the pseudogene TRBV3-2) to TRBJ2-7, with 9 bases identical to TRBD2. Germline V lookup: CDR1 LGHDT, CDR2 YNNKEL (reference sequence). CDR3 length equals 14 residues. V shed 5 bases and J 3 bases; nucleotides not matched to a gene: 5. The CDR3 nucleotides are TGTGCCAGCAGCTCAACTAGCGGGCGCTACGAGCAGTACTTC. Residues: CASSSTSGRYEQYF.

The chain joins TRBV28 to TRBJ2-3, with TRBD1 identical over 9 bases. V lost 5 bases to trimming and J lost 4 bases; unmatched junction nucleotides: 16. Germline V CDR1 and CDR2: MDHEN, SYDVKM. This CDR3 comprises 18 residues. CDR3 sequence: CASSPDPWDREGADTQYF. Written as DNA, the CDR3 is TGTGCCAGCAGTCCCGACCCTTGGGACAGGGAGGGTGCAGATACGCAGTATTTT.

The genes are TRBV3-1 (or the pseudogene TRBV3-2) and TRBJ2-5; D is perhaps TRBD1 (6 bases). V was pared by 4 bases and J by 2 bases, with 17 bases between. CDR1 is LGHDT, CDR2 YNNKEL, per germline (reference sequence). The CDR3 loop spans 16 amino acids. Here the CDR3 DNA reads TGTGCCAGCAGCCGTTTCACGGGGACACAACAAGAGACCCAGTACTTC. Residues: CASSRFTGTQQETQYF.

CDR3 amino acids: CAWSRPPGANVLTF. CDR3 DNA sequence: TGTGCCTGGAGCCGTCCTCCTGGGGCCAACGTCCTGACTTTC. The V and J genes are TRBV30 and TRBJ2-6; D gene ambiguous. The germline V gene encodes CDR1 GTSNPN and CDR2 SVGIG (reference sequence). The CDR3 is 14 residues long. Trimming removed 3 bases from V and 2 bases from J, with 8 bases in between.

V is TRBV14 and J is TRBJ1-2; TRBD1 matches at 8 bases. V trimming: 3 bases; J trimming: 7 bases; junction bases outside the gene matches: 4. CDR3 size: 13 residues. Germline loops: CDR1 SGHDN, CDR2 FVKESK. CDR3 sequence (DNA): TGTGCCAGCAGCCAGATCAGGGGGCTTGGCTACACCTTC. This codes for CASSQIRGLGYTF.

This clone was picked up one time. V is TRBV5-1 and J is TRBJ2-1, with 8 nucleotides matching TRBD2. The V and J ends lost 4 bases and 2 bases, in that order; junction bases with no gene match: 8. Germline V gene lookup returns CDR1 SGHRS and CDR2 YFSETQ. CDR3 length equals 16 residues. The chain's CDR3 is CASSPGLAGTYNEQFF. The CDR3 coding sequence is TGCGCCAGCAGCCCAGGACTAGCCGGAACCTACAATGAGCAGTTCTTC.

V gene TRBV6-9 combines with J gene TRBJ2-5; D not resolved. The germline V gene encodes CDR1 MNHGY and CDR2 SVAAGI. V lost 8 bases and J 2 bases, leaving 12 bases between the germline ends. This CDR3 has 13 residues. CDR3 coding DNA: TGTGCCAGCCGGGTGTGTGGACAAGAGACCCAGTACTTC. The encoded protein is CASRVCGQETQYF.

The DNA for the CDR3 is TGTGCCAGCAGCTTAGACTCCGGTGAGCAGTTCTTC. This translates into CASSLDSGEQFF. The V and J genes are TRBV7-9 and TRBJ2-1; D ambiguous. This CDR3 region has 12 residues. Germline assignment: CDR1 SEHNR and CDR2 FQNEAQ (reference sequence). Trimming cost V 1 base and J 9 bases, with 7 bases left between them.

This clone turned up a few times. The chain uses TRBV12-3 or TRBV12-4 and TRBJ1-1; a possible D gene is TRBD1 (6 bases). With 6 bases removed from V and 7 bases from J, the gap between germline ends came to 15 bases. The CDR3 consists of 13 residues. The DNA for the CDR3 is TGTGCCAGCAGCAACAGGGAAAAGCTTGAAGCTTTCTTT. Residues: CASSNREKLEAFF.

The genes are TRBV25-1 and TRBJ1-3; 7 bases agree with TRBD1. Germline CDR1 and CDR2: MGHDK and SYGVNS. V lost 6 bases and J lost 4; bases outside the gene matches: 6. The CDR3 runs 14 residues. The CDR3, as DNA: TGTGCCAGCAGAGACACAGGGGCCGGAAACACCATATATTTT. Translated, it gives CASRDTGAGNTIYF.

The chain recombines TRBV11-2 with TRBJ2-7, with D hard to call. Germline-derived CDR1 and CDR2 are SGHAT and FQNNGV. V gave up 3 bases and J gave up 0 bases, with 12 bases separating them. The CDR3 covers 15 residues. Written as DNA, the CDR3 is TGTGCCAGCAGCTTCTCAATCCTGAGCTCCTACGAGCAGTACTTC. Translation gives CASSFSILSSYEQYF.

CDR3 nucleotide sequence: TGTGCCAGCAGCTTAGGACTAGTCACAGATACGCAGTATTTT. Translating gives CASSLGLVTDTQYF. This chain connects TRBV7-9 to TRBJ2-3; D is possibly TRBD2 (6 bases). Trimming stripped 1 base from V and 2 bases from J, with 7 bases between. Germline CDR1 is SEHNR and CDR2 is FQNEAQ (reference sequence). The CDR3 covers 14 residues. Full variable domain (remainder filled in from reference TRBV7-9 and TRBJ2-3): DTGVSQNPRHKITKRGQNVTFRCDPISEHNRLYWYRQTLGQGPEFLTYFQNEAQLEKSRLLSDRFSAERPKGSFSTLEIQRTEQGDSAMYLCASSLGLVTDTQYFGPGTRLTVL.

The chain links TRBV29-1 to TRBJ1-1; possible D gene TRBD1, 5 bases. The CDR3 runs 13 residues. The ends were cut back, 4 bases at V and 0 bases at J, with 9 bases in the middle. Germline assignment: CDR1 SQVTM and CDR2 ANQGSEA. CDR3 sequence: CSVVTDLNTEAFF. CDR3 sequence (DNA): TGCAGCGTTGTGACAGACCTGAACACTGAAGCTTTCTTT.

The chain's CDR3 is CAWSTGDHQPQHF. CDR3 DNA sequence: TGTGCCTGGAGTACAGGGGATCATCAGCCCCAGCATTTT. The chain joins TRBV30 to TRBJ1-5; TRBD1 agrees at 7 bases. The CDR3 has 13 amino acids. The trim removed 2 bases at V and 5 bases at J, leaving 3 bases unmatched. Germline CDR1 and CDR2: GTSNPN and SVGIG (reference sequence).

This chain links TRBV7-2 with TRBJ2-2, with TRBD2 matching over 7 bases. Germline V gives CDR1 SGHTA, CDR2 FQGNSA. The junction had 6 bases not matched to a gene; V was cut back by 5 bases and J by 0 bases. This CDR3 is 16 amino acids long. This CDR3 is CASSERDGPNTGELFF. Written as DNA, the CDR3 is TGTGCCAGCAGCGAGCGGGACGGACCGAACACCGGGGAGCTGTTTTTT.

The rearrangement joins TRBV27 to TRBJ1-4, with 8 bases lining up with TRBD1. CDR1 MNHEY and CDR2 SMNVEV come from the germline V gene (reference sequence). J gave up 8 bases and V 5 bases, and 10 bases lay outside the gene matches. CDR3 length: 15 residues. The CDR3: CASSLQGATPEKLFF. CDR3 DNA sequence: TGTGCCAGCAGTCTGCAGGGGGCTACCCCCGAAAAACTGTTTTTT.

The chain is built from TRBV19 and TRBJ2-5; 12 bases align to TRBD2. The CDR3 totals 17 residues. V shed 5 bases, J shed 5 bases, and the junction held 12 bases outside the gene matches. Germline values: CDR1 LNHDA, CDR2 SQIVND (reference sequence). This chain's CDR3 is CASSGGTTSGSGETQYF. Here the CDR3 DNA reads TGTGCCAGTAGTGGCGGGACGACTAGCGGGAGCGGGGAGACCCAGTACTTC.